These 16 T cell receptor beta chains originate from one sample sequenced in a study of T-cell reconstitution after alpha-beta-depleted transplantation in children. The TCRbeta library was prepared with unique molecular identifiers. TCRdb independently ran MiXCR on the PCR reads; one entry per CDR3 protein. The table includes around 360,000 distinct CDR3 sequences, about 9.4% detected once. The starting material was PBMCs from the stem cell graft donor, obtained from the stem cell graft. These receptor sequences come from a human donor who donated a stem cell graft to a child with acute lymphoblastic leukemia.

This clonotype was detected ten times or more. The genes are TRBV24-1 and TRBJ2-5; 8 nucleotides agree with TRBD2. J was trimmed by 4 bases and V by 10 bases; bases with no gene match: 7. Germline V gives CDR1 KGHDR, CDR2 SFDVKD. The CDR3 is 13 amino acids. The CDR3 loop reads CATGAGGRETQYF. For the CDR3, the DNA is TGTGCCACGGGGGCGGGAGGACGAGAGACCCAGTACTTC.

The chain couples TRBV4-2 to TRBJ2-7; possible D gene TRBD2, 5 bases. CDR1 LGHNA and CDR2 YNFKEQ come from the germline V gene. Deletions cut 3 bases from V and 4 bases from J, with 16 bases between. This CDR3 comprises 15 residues. In nucleotides, the CDR3 is TGTGCCAGCAGCCATCTGGTTCGGGGTAGATACGAGCAGTACTTC. Its translation is CASSHLVRGRYEQYF.

The sample holds many counts of this clonotype. The gene calls are TRBV6-1 and TRBJ2-5; unclear D gene. V lost 2 bases, J lost 1 base, and 11 bases lay in between. Germline-derived CDR1 and CDR2 are MNHNS and SASEGT. The CDR3 extends over 15 amino acids. CDR3 nucleotide sequence: TGTGCCAGCAGTGAACTGCAGGCACTCCAAGAGACCCAGTACTTC. It yields the protein CASSELQALQETQYF.

CDR3 region: CASSPDGGRGYGYTF. DNA for the CDR3: TGTGCCAGCAGCCCGGACGGGGGCCGGGGCTATGGCTACACCTTC. The chain is built from TRBV7-2 and TRBJ1-2; TRBD1 might be the D (6 bases). The germline CDR1 and CDR2 sequences are SGHTA and FQGNSA. CDR3 length equals 15 residues. Between the trimmed V and J ends, which lost 5 bases and 4 bases, there was a span of 17 bases.

The chain uses TRBV27 and TRBJ2-5; 8 bases fit TRBD1. This CDR3 has 15 residues. V shed 5 bases, J shed 4 bases, and the junction held 9 bases outside the gene matches. The germline CDR1 and CDR2 sequences are MNHEY and SMNVEV (reference sequence). The DNA of the CDR3 is TGTGCCAGCAGTCGGCGAGCAGGGGGCATAGAGACCCAGTACTTC. Its translation: CASSRRAGGIETQYF.

Notes on this clonotype: This may stem from a read error, because a much larger clone lies one nucleotide away. V and J are TRBV6-2 or TRBV6-3 and TRBJ1-5; no clear D. Germline V gene sequence: CDR1 MNHEY, CDR2 SVGEGT. The CDR3 is 18 amino acids. CDR3 sequence: CASSYSSPFSSSNQPQRF. The CDR3, as DNA: TGTGCCAGCAGTTACTCATCGCCCTTCTCCAGTAGCAATCAGCCCCAGCGTTTT.

This chain links TRBV6-2 or TRBV6-3 with TRBJ2-7; TRBD1 might be the D (5 bases). Trimming stripped 0 bases from V and 5 bases from J, with 11 bases between. Germline V gives CDR1 MNHEY, CDR2 SVGEGT. There are 14 residues in the CDR3. CDR3 bases: TGTGCCAGCAGTTACTCGATGACAGCCGACGAGCAGTACTTC. Amino acids: CASSYSMTADEQYF.

The chain combines TRBV12-3 or TRBV12-4 with TRBJ2-3, with D possibly TRBD1 on 5 matching bases. V lost 8 bases and J 2 bases, leaving 11 bases between the germline ends. The CDR3 has 13 residues. CDR3: CASRDRNTDTQYF. CDR3 DNA: TGTGCCAGCCGAGACAGAAACACAGATACGCAGTATTTT.

In this sample, this clonotype turned up a few times. V usage is TRBV15 and J usage is TRBJ2-2; D uncertain. The V gene lost 0 bases and the J gene lost 7 bases, with 6 bases spanning the gap. Germline V gives CDR1 LNHNV, CDR2 YYDKDF (reference sequence). This CDR3 region has 13 residues. CDR3 sequence reads: CATSRDQSGELFF. Here the CDR3 DNA reads TGTGCCACCAGCAGAGATCAAAGCGGGGAGCTGTTTTTT.

J is TRBJ2-2 and V is TRBV6-2 or TRBV6-3; D gene ambiguous. V was cut by 8 bases and J by 6 bases, with 7 bases left in between. Germline CDR1 reads MNHEY; CDR2 reads SVGEGT. The CDR3 totals 11 residues. CDR3 coding DNA: TGTGCCAGCGACTGGGCCGGGGAGCTGTTTTTT. It specifies CASDWAGELFF.

This clonotype has just a few counts. The V call is TRBV28, the J call TRBJ1-5, with 10 bases identical to TRBD1. Losses at the gene ends were 4 bases for V and 3 bases for J; bases not matched to a gene: 9. The CDR3 totals 17 residues. Germline V gives CDR1 MDHEN, CDR2 SYDVKM. The CDR3 bases are TGTGCCAGCAGTTCACCGAGGACAGGGGGTCCCAATCAGCCCCAGCATTTT. It encodes CASSSPRTGGPNQPQHF.

The chain joins TRBV4-1 to TRBJ2-5; D call uncertain. From germline, CDR1 is MGHRA and CDR2 YSYEKL. V lost 0 bases and J 2 bases, leaving 7 bases between the germline ends. CDR3 size: 14 residues. DNA for the CDR3: TGCGCCAGCAGCCAAGATCCCAATCAAGAGACCCAGTACTTC. It encodes CASSQDPNQETQYF.

Of note for this clonotype: One end of the junction is discordant with germline, which a read error may explain. The genes are TRBV4-1 and TRBJ2-7, with TRBD2 identical over 7 bases. Germline V gene data show CDR1 as MGHRA and CDR2 as YSYEKL. The CDR3 consists of 13 residues. In DNA form, the CDR3 reads TGCGCCAGCAGGGGAGCGGGGCGGTACGACCAGTACTTC. Translated: CASRGAGRYDQYF.

This clonotype occurred a few times. The genes are TRBV5-1 and TRBJ2-7; the D gene is possibly TRBD1 (6 bases). This CDR3 region has 15 residues. V was pared by 4 bases and J by 3 bases, with 17 bases between. The germline gives CDR1 SGHRS, CDR2 YFSETQ. DNA of the CDR3: TGCGCCAGCAGCCCCAGACAGGAGATAAGCTACGAGCAGTACTTC. This sequence encodes CASSPRQEISYEQYF.

The V call is TRBV6-1, the J call TRBJ2-2; 9 bases line up with TRBD2. The V gene end was trimmed by 11 bases and the J gene end by 1 base; junction bases not matched to a gene: 8. Per the germline V gene, CDR1 is MNHNS and CDR2 is SASEGT. The CDR3 is 15 residues long. In nucleotides, the CDR3 is TGTGCCGTTACACGACTAGCGGAGAACACCGGGGAGCTGTTTTTT. It translates to CAVTRLAENTGELFF.

The V gene is TRBV6-1, the J gene TRBJ2-1, with 9 bases fitting TRBD2. The trim removed 5 bases at V and 4 bases at J, leaving 9 bases unmatched. CDR1 MNHNS and CDR2 SASEGT come from the germline V gene. This CDR3 is 16 amino acids long. The CDR3 here is CASSPLAGSEYNEQFF. For the CDR3, the DNA is TGTGCCAGCAGTCCCCTAGCGGGATCAGAGTACAATGAGCAGTTCTTC.